The TCR beta chain described here comes from a study of post-analysis software for immune sequencing data. Study background: Some patients lacked subtype; others had relapsing-remitting, secondary progressive or progressive-relapsing disease. Study conclusions and caveats: When patients were compared with controls, 4 or 5 TRBV segments were more frequent, TRBV5-6, TRBV5-1 and TRBV20-1 among them.

Built from TCR beta cDNA, the libraries had unique molecular identifiers in them. The authors obtained about 520,000 cDNA molecules from approximately 0.95 to 9.8 million T cells. In TCRdb, the PCR reads were re-called with MiXCR into one record per CDR3 protein. Altogether about 820,000 distinct CDR3 sequences are present, roughly 58% being singletons, with the ten largest covering approximately 4.2%. This clonotype was counted a few times. Its antigen remains unidentified. Germline lookup yields CDR1 SGHRS and CDR2 YFSETQ. The ends were cut back, 5 bases at V and 1 base at J, with 12 bases in the middle. CDR3 size: 14 residues.

This clonotype was obtained from a girl under 18 with multiple sclerosis. Material: blood. This chain links TRBV5-1 with TRBJ1-1; D gene uncertain. The CDR3 DNA follows: TGCGCCAGCAGTATGAGTGGAGGGAACACTGAAGCTTTCTTT. The encoded protein is CASSMSGGNTEAFF.